This T cell receptor beta chain is drawn from a study of early stage breast cancer tumors. About the research overall: About 8 ER+/PR+/HER2- tumors were invasive ductal; four were invasive lobular. Study results and limitations: Compared with adjacent normal breast, tumors showed about 2.3-fold denser, more clonal T cells. Enriched TCRB sequences shared across patients were mostly commonly generated sequences.

The CDR3 loop spans 13 amino acids. The germline V gene has CDR1 MNHNY and CDR2 SVGAGI (reference sequence). The V end lost 4 bases, the J end lost 5 bases, and 11 bases lay between the germline ends. Turning to this clone: Its antigen is unknown.

Profiled with immunoSEQ multiplex PCR; TCRdb holds only in-frame clones, not every one. This sample has fewer than 70,000 clones; more than 60% occur once, and the top ten carry roughly 3.4%. This chain connects TRBV6-6 to TRBJ1-1; D is unresolved. What was sequenced was blood. This clonotype was obtained from a young adult with breast cancer. CDR3 amino acids: CASSLYAETEAFF. In nucleotides, the CDR3 is TGTGCCAGCAGTTTATATGCCGAGACTGAAGCTTTCTTT.